Below, 15 T cell receptor beta chains from the same sample are listed, as sequenced in a study of spatial heterogeneity in lung cancer. Documented time point: sample taken at primary tumor resection. TCRdb re-analysed the 5' RACE reads in MiXCR, keeping a single row per CDR3 protein. The sample holds about 39,000 distinct CDR3 sequences; approximately 3.1% are singletons and the top ten take 30% to 45%. Sequencing was performed on normal lung tissue next to the tumor, taken at surgery. Every receptor here comes from a male donor with early-stage non-small cell lung cancer.

This clonotype was counted at least ten times. V gene TRBV4-2 combines with J gene TRBJ1-5, with 9 bases lining up with TRBD1. Per germline, CDR1 LGHNA and CDR2 YNFKEQ. There are 16 residues in the CDR3. V gave up 3 bases and J gave up 2 bases; unmatched junction bases: 5. The CDR3 region has the DNA TGTGCCAGCAGCCAGTTACAGGGGGCCGGCAATCAGCCCCAGCATTTT. Its translation is CASSQLQGAGNQPQHF.

This clonotype was recorded at least ten times. This sequence joins TRBV14 and TRBJ2-2; either TRBD1 or TRBD2 may supply D (5 bases each). CDR3 length: 13 amino acids. Trimming took off 6 bases at V and 4 bases at J, with 9 bases between the two ends. The V gene's germline CDR1 is SGHDN and CDR2 FVKESK. CDR3 protein: CASSRDLTGELFF. In DNA form, the CDR3 reads TGTGCCAGCAGTCGGGACCTCACCGGGGAGCTGTTTTTT. The entire variable domain, with the rest obtained from reference TRBV14 and TRBJ2-2, is as follows: EAGVTQFPSHSVIEKGQTVTLRCDPISGHDNLYWYRRVMGKEIKFLLHFVKESKQDESGMPNNRFLAERTGGTYSTLKVQPAELEDSGVYFCASSRDLTGELFFGEGSRLTVL.

The table lists this clonotype with many counts. V gene TRBV7-2 combines with J gene TRBJ2-3, with 8 bases lining up with TRBD2. The CDR3 totals 13 residues. The ends lost 7 bases at V and 2 bases at J; junction bases unmatched: 2. Germline V gene sequence: CDR1 SGHTA, CDR2 FQGNSA. The CDR3 DNA is TGTGCCAGCACGGGAGGGTACACAGATACGCAGTATTTT. It specifies CASTGGYTDTQYF. Together with reference TRBV7-2 and TRBJ2-3, the CDR3 gives the full variable domain: GAGVSQSPSNKVTEKGKDVELRCDPISGHTALYWYRQSLGQGLEFLIYFQGNSAPDKSGLPSDRFSAERTGGSVSTLTIQRTQQEDSAVYLCASTGGYTDTQYFGPGTRLTVL.

In its sample, this clonotype was seen a few times. J is TRBJ1-5 and V is TRBV20-1; D remains ambiguous. CDR1 is DFQATT, CDR2 SNEGSKA, per germline (reference sequence). The CDR3 is 13 residues long. V was cut by 2 bases and J by 4 bases, with 9 bases left in between. CDR3 in amino acids: CSARISGNQPQHF. For the CDR3, the DNA is TGCAGTGCTAGAATTAGCGGTAATCAGCCCCAGCATTTT.

In its sample, this clonotype was seen many times. CDR3 in amino acids: CASSQVGRDPDTQYF. The CDR3 DNA is TGTGCCAGCAGCCAAGTAGGTCGTGACCCAGATACGCAGTATTTT. The V gene is TRBV14, the J gene TRBJ2-3; no firm D call. Looked up from germline, CDR1 is SGHDN and CDR2 is FVKESK. With 1 base removed from V and 4 bases from J, the gap between germline ends came to 12 bases. The CDR3 runs 15 residues.

At least ten counts were recorded for this clonotype. The chain combines TRBV12-3 or TRBV12-4 with TRBJ1-5; 7 bases are shared with TRBD1. CDR3 length: 15 amino acids. V trimming: 5 bases; J trimming: 4 bases; junction bases outside the gene matches: 8. The CDR3 here is CASSPRDRANQPQHF. The CDR3 nucleotides are TGTGCCAGCAGTCCCCGAGACAGGGCGAATCAGCCCCAGCATTTT.

The sample holds a few counts of this clonotype. V is TRBV20-1 and J is TRBJ2-7; the match to TRBD1 covers 8 bases. CDR1 is DFQATT, CDR2 SNEGSKA, per germline (reference sequence). The CDR3 sequence is 13 residues long. With V trimmed by 6 bases and J by 3 bases, 7 bases remained unmatched. The CDR3 protein is CSADRDRGYEQYF. CDR3 sequence (DNA): TGCAGTGCCGATCGTGACAGGGGCTACGAGCAGTACTTC.

This clonotype was counted many times. Sequence at one end of the junction differs from germline and may be a read error. The CDR3 nucleotides read TGCGCCAGCAACCCACCGGGACTCATGAACGCTGAAGCTTTCTTT. Translation: CASNPPGLMNAEAFF. The gene calls are TRBV5-1 and TRBJ1-1; possible D gene TRBD1, 5 bases. The CDR3 runs to 15 residues. CDR1 is SGHRS and CDR2 is YFSETQ in the germline V gene. The complete variable domain, with remaining parts taken from reference TRBV5-1 and TRBJ1-1, reads KAGVTQTPRYLIKTRGQQVTLSCSPISGHRSVSWYQQTPGQGLQFLFEYFSETQRNKGNFPGRFSGRQFSNSRSEMNVSTLELGDSALYLCASNPPGLMNAEAFFGQGTRLTVV.

The chain's CDR3 is CASSWQGGNTGELFF. For the CDR3, the DNA is TGCGCCAGCAGCTGGCAGGGTGGAAACACCGGGGAGCTGTTTTTT. The chain joins TRBV5-1 to TRBJ2-2, with D possibly TRBD1 on 5 matching bases. Trimming removed 3 bases at V and 2 bases at J, with 11 bases between. The CDR3 length is 15 residues. Germline loops: CDR1 SGHRS, CDR2 YFSETQ.

This clonotype was seen many times. This chain uses TRBV12-3 or TRBV12-4 with TRBJ2-1; D gene uncertain. This CDR3 has 14 amino acids. Between the trimmed V and J ends, which lost 4 bases and 6 bases, there was a span of 13 bases. This CDR3 reads CASSSVVSSNEQFF. CDR3 DNA: TGTGCCAGCAGTTCAGTGGTGTCATCCAATGAGCAGTTCTTC.

This clonotype was recorded at least ten times. This chain uses TRBV24-1 with TRBJ1-5; D unclear. The V and J ends lost 3 bases and 4 bases respectively, with 3 bases between them. This CDR3 has 12 residues. In germline, CDR1 is KGHDR, CDR2 SFDVKD. For the CDR3, the DNA is TGTGCCACCAGTGATGTAAATCAGCCCCAGCATTTT. Its protein product is CATSDVNQPQHF.

This clonotype has a count of ten or more. V and J are TRBV28 and TRBJ1-1; D unclear. Trimming removed 6 bases from V and 0 bases from J, with 11 bases in between. Looked up from germline, CDR1 is MDHEN and CDR2 is SYDVKM. The CDR3 sequence is 14 residues long. The CDR3 sequence is CASSNETMNTEAFF. CDR3 coding DNA: TGTGCCAGCAGCAATGAAACCATGAACACTGAAGCTTTCTTT. Full variable domain (remainder filled in from reference TRBV28 and TRBJ1-1): DVKVTQSSRYLVKRTGEKVFLECVQDMDHENMFWYRQDPGLGLRLIYFSYDVKMKEKGDIPEGYSVSREKKERFSLILESASTNQTSMYLCASSNETMNTEAFFGQGTRLTVV.

Many counts were recorded for this clonotype. This sequence joins TRBV3-1 and TRBJ2-7; tentative D call: TRBD2 (6 bases). V lost 8 bases, J lost 6 bases, and 23 bases lay in between. The germline V gene has CDR1 LGHDT and CDR2 YNNKEL (reference sequence). CDR3 length: 15 residues. CDR3 DNA sequence: TGTGCCAGCGAGGGTGAGAGACTTGGGGGAGGCGAGCAGTACTTC. This translates into CASEGERLGGGEQYF.

This clonotype came up many times. This chain connects TRBV5-1 to TRBJ2-7; maybe TRBD2 (6 bases). The CDR3 consists of 13 residues. Germline V lookup: CDR1 SGHRS, CDR2 YFSETQ. V was clipped by 3 bases and J by 2 bases, with 9 bases between them. The CDR3 loop reads CASSWDWTYEQYF. Written as DNA, the CDR3 is TGCGCCAGCAGCTGGGACTGGACCTACGAGCAGTACTTC.

At least ten counts were recorded for this clonotype. This chain links TRBV18 with TRBJ1-1; perhaps TRBD1 as D (6 bases). Per the germline V gene, CDR1 is KGHSH and CDR2 is LQKENI. V was trimmed by 2 bases and J by 5 bases, leaving 12 bases between them. The CDR3 extends over 14 amino acids. The CDR3 DNA is TGTGCCAGCTCACCAAATCAGGGGCGGACTGAAGCTTTCTTT. This codes for CASSPNQGRTEAFF.